The sequence of this TCR beta chain was determined in a study of blood T cell repertoires in COVID-19. Comments on this clone: A read error may account for a junction end that differs from germline.

Profiled with immunoSEQ multiplex PCR; TCRdb holds only in-frame clones, not every one. Counted here are 90,000 to 100,000 clones, 86% occurring once; the ten biggest clones make up about 9.4%. The sample taken for sequencing was peripheral blood. This sequence originates from a man aged 50 to 59 with acute or convalescent COVID-19.

CDR3 sequence (DNA): TGCGCCCTACGAGGAGCTAGCGCATCGGATACGCAGTATTTT. Its translation: CALRGASASDTQYF. The chain joins TRBV30 to TRBJ2-3, with TRBD2 as a possible D gene (6 bases). Per the germline V gene, CDR1 is GTSNPN and CDR2 is SVGIG (reference sequence). The length of the CDR3 is 14 residues.